These 23 T cell receptor beta chains share one sample of origin, sequenced in a study of control samples from healthy donors and cancer patients. TCRdb keeps only in-frame clones here, not all; method: immunoSEQ multiplex PCR. The repertoire consists of 150,000 or so clones, with 75% to 95% occurring once and the leading ten covering about 2.7%. The material sequenced was blood. The receptors here all came from a man in his forties in good health.

The chain has TRBV6-1 and TRBJ1-1; D gene ambiguous. The CDR3 is 14 residues long. From germline, CDR1 is MNHNS and CDR2 SASEGT. V was cut by 3 bases and J by 5 bases, with 13 bases left in between. The CDR3 DNA reads as TGTGCCAGCAGTGATCGTTCCGGTAGGACTGAAGCTTTCTTT. Protein sequence: CASSDRSGRTEAFF.

The chain recombines TRBV5-3 with TRBJ1-4; 7 nucleotides match TRBD1. TRBV5-3 is treated as an ORF (open reading frame) with a function not yet certain. CDR3 size: 17 residues. J lost 0 bases, V lost 7 bases, and 12 bases had no gene match. The CDR3 coding sequence is TGTGCCAGAGGCCGGGACAGCTCGGATGCAACTAATGAAAAACTGTTTTTT. This codes for CARGRDSSDATNEKLFF.

The chain has TRBV27 and TRBJ2-1; maybe TRBD1 (7 bases). Trimming pared 2 bases from V and 6 bases from J, leaving 17 bases between. Germline V lookup: CDR1 MNHEY, CDR2 SMNVEV (reference sequence). The CDR3 has 16 residues. CDR3 sequence: CASSLRRGLAINEQFF. Here the CDR3 DNA reads TGTGCCAGCAGTTTAAGGAGGGGGCTAGCGATCAATGAGCAGTTCTTC.

The chain combines TRBV19 with TRBJ1-4; TRBD1 agrees at 7 bases. Germline assignment: CDR1 LNHDA and CDR2 SQIVND (reference sequence). V shed 7 bases, J shed 0 bases, and the junction held 11 bases outside the gene matches. This CDR3 spans 17 amino acids. CDR3 protein: CASTPTGPPATNEKLFF. The CDR3 DNA sequence: TGTGCCAGTACTCCGACAGGGCCACCTGCAACTAATGAAAAACTGTTTTTT. Filled out from reference TRBV19 and TRBJ1-4, the complete variable domain reads DGGITQSPKYLFRKEGQNVTLSCEQNLNHDAMYWYRQDPGQGLRLIYYSQIVNDFQKGDIAEGYSVSREKKESFPLTVTSAQKNPTAFYLCASTPTGPPATNEKLFFGSGTQLSVL.

This chain uses TRBV10-3 with TRBJ2-5; D unresolved. The CDR3 has 14 residues. The ends were cut back, 0 bases at V and 6 bases at J, with 11 bases in the middle. The germline V gene encodes CDR1 ENHRY and CDR2 SYGVKD. CDR3 DNA: TGTGCCATCAGTGAGTCTGGCCCAATGAAGACCCAGTACTTC. Translated: CAISESGPMKTQYF.

This chain joins TRBV4-2 and TRBJ2-2, with a tentative D call TRBD2 (6 bases). CDR3 length: 16 amino acids. Trimming removed 0 bases from V and 6 bases from J, with 14 bases in between. Germline V CDR1 and CDR2: LGHNA, YNFKEQ. This CDR3 is CASSQDPSVLSGELFF. CDR3 DNA sequence: TGTGCCAGCAGCCAAGATCCTAGCGTGTTATCCGGGGAGCTGTTTTTT.

The V gene is TRBV9, the J gene TRBJ2-3; D possibly uses TRBD1 or TRBD2 (5 bases each). The V gene's germline CDR1 is SGDLS and CDR2 YYNGEE. V was trimmed by 3 bases and J by 2 bases, leaving 13 bases between them. This CDR3 region has 15 residues. CDR3 region: CASSAGAGYTDTQYF. CDR3 nucleotide sequence: TGTGCCAGCAGCGCCGGGGCCGGCTACACAGATACGCAGTATTTT.

The rearrangement joins TRBV6-5 to TRBJ1-3; D call uncertain. Germline V gene lookup returns CDR1 MNHEY and CDR2 SVGAGI. This CDR3 has 14 amino acids. The V end was cut by 10 bases, the J end by 2 bases, with 15 bases between. The CDR3 here is CATRRISTGNTIYF. CDR3 in DNA: TGTGCCACCCGAAGAATCAGTACTGGAAACACCATATATTTT.

To note about this clone: Other nucleotide sequences in the sample specify the same CDR3. The chain joins TRBV11-2 to TRBJ2-7; D gene ambiguous. V dropped 1 base and J dropped 0 bases, with 7 bases sitting between them. The CDR3 consists of 14 residues. Germline CDR1 is SGHAT and CDR2 is FQNNGV. CDR3 protein: CASSLGVTSYEQYF. As DNA, the CDR3 is TGTGCCAGCAGCTTAGGGGTAACCTCCTACGAGCAGTACTTC.

The chain carries TRBV30 and TRBJ1-4, with TRBD1 identical over 12 bases. The CDR3 extends over 15 amino acids. V dropped 2 bases and J dropped 8; count of bases not matched to a gene: 6. CDR1 and CDR2 (germline): GTSNPN, SVGIG (reference sequence). DNA of the CDR3: TGTGCCTGGAGTAGACCCGGGACAGGGGGCGAAAAACTGTTTTTT. As protein: CAWSRPGTGGEKLFF.

The chain has TRBV18 and TRBJ2-3; 10 nucleotides agree with TRBD2. This CDR3 comprises 16 residues. V dropped 3 bases and J dropped 5; count of bases not matched to a gene: 8. Germline CDR1 reads KGHSH; CDR2 reads LQKENI. The CDR3 coding sequence is TGTGCCAGCTCACCGGGACAGCGGGGGGGCAGAGATACGCAGTATTTT. Protein sequence: CASSPGQRGGRDTQYF.

About this clone itself: The same CDR3 arises from other DNA sequences in this sample as well. The V gene is TRBV5-4, the J gene TRBJ2-1; 8 bases line up with TRBD1. V lost 1 base and J lost 4; bases outside the gene matches: 4. The V gene's germline CDR1 is SGHNT and CDR2 YYREEE (reference sequence). The CDR3 sequence is 15 residues long. CDR3 in DNA: TGTGCCAGCAGCTTGCGCCAGGGGGCATACAATGAGCAGTTCTTC. Encoded protein: CASSLRQGAYNEQFF.

The rearrangement uses TRBV7-3 and TRBJ1-1, with D unresolved. The ends were cut back, 0 bases at V and 5 bases at J, with 10 bases in the middle. Looked up from germline, CDR1 is SGHTA and CDR2 is FQGTGA. The CDR3 has 14 residues. In DNA form, the CDR3 reads TGTGCCAGCAGCTTAACGGGCGGAGAGACTGAAGCTTTCTTT. Translation: CASSLTGGETEAFF.

The chain recombines TRBV25-1 with TRBJ1-6, with no clear D. The CDR3 contains 14 residues. CDR1 and CDR2 from the germline V gene are MGHDK and SYGVNS. The V end was cut by 6 bases, the J end by 2 bases, with 8 bases between. CDR3 amino acids: CASRGHPYNSPLHF. CDR3 coding DNA: TGTGCCAGCAGGGGCCATCCCTATAATTCACCCCTCCACTTT.

V is TRBV19 and J is TRBJ2-4; no reliable D call. Germline V lookup: CDR1 LNHDA, CDR2 SQIVND (reference sequence). V lost 5 bases, J lost 5 bases, and 10 bases lay in between. This CDR3 comprises 13 residues. The CDR3 DNA reads as TGTGCCAGTAGTCCCGGATGGGAAAACATTCAGTACTTC. It yields the protein CASSPGWENIQYF.

V and J are TRBV4-2 and TRBJ2-7; 12 bases line up with TRBD2. The CDR3 totals 18 residues. The V gene's germline CDR1 is LGHNA and CDR2 YNFKEQ. Trimming removed 0 bases from V and 0 bases from J; junction bases left unmatched: 6. CDR3 coding DNA: TGTGCCAGCAGCCAAGATTCTAGCGGGGGGGACTTCTCCTACGAGCAGTACTTC. Translation gives CASSQDSSGGDFSYEQYF.

The V gene is TRBV7-2, the J gene TRBJ2-3; D might be TRBD1 or TRBD2, each matching 6 bases. In germline, CDR1 is SGHTA, CDR2 FQGNSA. Trimming pared 2 bases from V and 2 bases from J, leaving 11 bases between. This CDR3 is built from 15 residues. The CDR3 DNA follows: TGTGCCAGCAGCTTAAGGGGGGCTTACACAGATACGCAGTATTTT. Protein product: CASSLRGAYTDTQYF.

The V call is TRBV5-5, the J call TRBJ2-5; 12 positions match TRBD2. Germline assignment: CDR1 SGHKS and CDR2 YYEKEE (reference sequence). This CDR3 comprises 15 residues. After removal of 4 bases from V and 5 bases from J, the junction contained 6 bases not matched to a gene. CDR3 protein: CASSGGLAGGETQYF. DNA for the CDR3: TGTGCCAGCAGCGGGGGACTAGCGGGTGGGGAGACCCAGTACTTC.

The rearrangement joins TRBV2 to TRBJ2-7; 7 bases line up with TRBD1. Germline V gene data show CDR1 as SNHLY and CDR2 as FYNNEI. The CDR3 is made up of 14 amino acids. V lost 8 bases to trimming and J lost 3 bases; unmatched junction nucleotides: 10. The CDR3 reads CASLNGDSGYEQYF. The CDR3 coding sequence is TGTGCCAGCCTGAACGGGGACAGTGGCTACGAGCAGTACTTC. The full variable domain, with the rest looked up from reference TRBV2 and TRBJ2-7, is EPEVTQTPSHQVTQMGQEVILRCVPISNHLYFYWYRQILGQKVEFLVSFYNNEISEKSEIFDDQFSVERPDGSNFTLKIRSTKLEDSAMYFCASLNGDSGYEQYFGPGTRLTVT.

The V gene is TRBV12-3 or TRBV12-4, the J gene TRBJ1-3, with no clear D. V shed 6 bases and J shed 8 bases, with 14 bases lying between them. The CDR3 covers 13 residues. The CDR3 DNA follows: TGTGCCAGCAGAAGGGTTTGGATAGACACCATATATTTT. This sequence encodes CASRRVWIDTIYF.

This clone was counted only a few times. This rearrangement joins TRBV6-1 to TRBJ1-1, with 8 positions matching TRBD1. The CDR3 has 16 residues. V trimming: 2 bases; J trimming: 6 bases; junction bases outside the gene matches: 11. Germline loops: CDR1 MNHNS, CDR2 SASEGT. The CDR3 nucleotides are TGTGCCAGCAGTGAATCCACAGGGGGGAGGAGAGCTGAAGCTTTCTTT. It encodes CASSESTGGRRAEAFF.

J is TRBJ1-6 and V is TRBV9; 8 bases line up with TRBD1. The germline V gene has CDR1 SGDLS and CDR2 YYNGEE. CDR3 length: 18 residues. V lost 0 bases, J lost 6 bases, and 11 bases stayed unmatched. The CDR3 DNA follows: TGTGCCAGCAGCGTAGACCCAGGCGGGACAGGTACTAATTCACCCCTCCACTTT. Translated, it gives CASSVDPGGTGTNSPLHF.

V is TRBV3-1 (or the pseudogene TRBV3-2) and J is TRBJ1-3, with unresolved D. CDR3 length equals 13 residues. The germline gives CDR1 LGHDT, CDR2 YNNKEL (reference sequence). Trimming removed 4 bases from V and 6 bases from J, with 10 bases in between. The CDR3 loop reads CASSLLRVNTIYF. The DNA for the CDR3 is TGTGCCAGCAGCCTCCTGCGGGTAAACACCATATATTTT.